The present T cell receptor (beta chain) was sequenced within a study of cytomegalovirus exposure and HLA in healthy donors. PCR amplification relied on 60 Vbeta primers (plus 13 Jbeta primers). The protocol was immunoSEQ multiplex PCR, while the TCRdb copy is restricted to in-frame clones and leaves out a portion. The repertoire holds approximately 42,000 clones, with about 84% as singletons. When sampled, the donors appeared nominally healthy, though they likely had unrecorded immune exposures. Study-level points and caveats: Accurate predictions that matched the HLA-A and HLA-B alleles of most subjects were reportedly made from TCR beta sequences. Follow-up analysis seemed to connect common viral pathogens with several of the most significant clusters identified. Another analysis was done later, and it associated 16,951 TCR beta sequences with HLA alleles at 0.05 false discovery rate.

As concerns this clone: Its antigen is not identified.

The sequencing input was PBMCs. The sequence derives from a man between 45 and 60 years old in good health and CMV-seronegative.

CDR3 DNA: TGTGCCTGGTTCCGGGACAGGGGGAGGAATGGCTACACCTTC. Translated: CAWFRDRGRNGYTF. The chain carries TRBV30 and TRBJ1-2; 11 bases are shared with TRBD1. The length of the CDR3 is 14 residues. The trim removed 5 bases at V and 6 bases at J, leaving 8 bases unmatched. CDR1 GTSNPN and CDR2 SVGIG come from the germline V gene (reference sequence).